This T cell receptor beta chain was profiled in a study of blood T cell repertoires in COVID-19. The CDR3 runs to 13 residues. The germline V gene encodes CDR1 MNHEY and CDR2 SMNVEV (reference sequence). V dropped 5 bases and J dropped 2; count of bases not matched to a gene: 2. Sequencing used immunoSEQ multiplex PCR; TCRdb keeps in-frame clones, though not all of them. The repertoire includes about 130,000 clones, 84% of them detected once, and 35% to 55% sits in the top ten. The origin of this receptor is a human donor in a cohort sampled during active COVID-19. The rearrangement uses TRBV27 and TRBJ2-5; 7 nucleotides match TRBD2. Sample: peripheral blood. The CDR3 region is CASSRTRQETQYF. The CDR3 nucleotides are TGTGCCAGCAGTCGGACTAGACAAGAGACCCAGTACTTC.